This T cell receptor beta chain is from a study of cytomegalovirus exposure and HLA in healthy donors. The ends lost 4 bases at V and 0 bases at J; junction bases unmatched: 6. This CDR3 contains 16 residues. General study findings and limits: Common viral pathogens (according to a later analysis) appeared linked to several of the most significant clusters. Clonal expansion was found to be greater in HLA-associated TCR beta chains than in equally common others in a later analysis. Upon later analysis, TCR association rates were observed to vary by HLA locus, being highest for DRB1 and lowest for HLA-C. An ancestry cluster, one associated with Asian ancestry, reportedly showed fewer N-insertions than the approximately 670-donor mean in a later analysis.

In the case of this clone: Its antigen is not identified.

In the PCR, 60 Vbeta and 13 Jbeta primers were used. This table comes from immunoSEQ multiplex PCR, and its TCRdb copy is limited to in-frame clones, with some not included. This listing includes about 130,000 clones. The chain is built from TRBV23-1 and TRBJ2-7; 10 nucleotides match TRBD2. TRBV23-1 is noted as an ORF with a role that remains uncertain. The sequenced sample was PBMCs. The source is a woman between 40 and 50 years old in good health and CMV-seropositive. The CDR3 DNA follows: TGCGCCAGCAGTCTTGGGAGCGGGAGGGCCTCCTACGAGCAGTACTTC. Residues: CASSLGSGRASYEQYF.